The 23 T cell receptor beta chains presented below share a single source sample, sequenced in a study of blood T cell repertoires in COVID-19. The protocol was immunoSEQ multiplex PCR, while the TCRdb copy is restricted to in-frame clones and leaves out a portion. The sample includes 140,000 to 150,000 clones, around 81% of them seen just once. Sequencing was performed on PBMCs or T cells enriched from blood (not recorded which). Every receptor here comes from a woman between 40 and 50 years old who had recovered from COVID-19.

The rearrangement uses TRBV19 and TRBJ1-1; no clear D. Germline CDR1 is LNHDA and CDR2 is SQIVND (reference sequence). This CDR3 region has 13 residues. The ends were cut back, 3 bases at V and 4 bases at J, with 9 bases in the middle. The CDR3 DNA sequence: TGTGCCAGTAGTATTTCCCTACTCACTGAAGCTTTCTTT. Translating gives CASSISLLTEAFF.

The V and J genes are TRBV5-6 and TRBJ2-2; the match to TRBD2 covers 8 bases. This CDR3 has 14 amino acids. Trimming removed 4 bases from V and 7 bases from J; junction bases left unmatched: 6. Looked up from germline, CDR1 is SGHDT and CDR2 is YYEEEE. This chain's CDR3 is CASSQGLGFGELFF. The CDR3, as DNA: TGTGCCAGCAGCCAGGGACTAGGGTTCGGGGAGCTGTTTTTT.

The V gene is TRBV25-1, the J gene TRBJ2-2; 14 bases fit TRBD2. CDR1 and CDR2 (germline): MGHDK, SYGVNS. CDR3 length: 18 residues. The ends lost 4 bases at V and 6 bases at J; junction bases unmatched: 10. This chain's CDR3 is CASSVNSGLAGVAGELFF. The CDR3 coding sequence is TGTGCCAGCAGTGTTAATTCGGGACTAGCGGGAGTAGCCGGGGAGCTGTTTTTT.

This clone was detected a few times. The CDR3 region is CASSQDQSGGTGELFF. Here the CDR3 DNA reads TGCGCCAGCAGCCAAGATCAAAGCGGGGGAACCGGGGAGCTGTTTTTT. J is TRBJ2-2 and V is TRBV4-1, with 8 positions matching TRBD2. The CDR3 is 16 amino acids. V shed 0 bases, J shed 5 bases, and the junction held 5 bases outside the gene matches. Germline assignment: CDR1 MGHRA and CDR2 YSYEKL.

The rearrangement joins TRBV19 to TRBJ1-5; weak D call: TRBD1 (5 bases). Trimming stripped 10 bases from V and 6 bases from J, with 16 bases between. Germline V CDR1 and CDR2: LNHDA, SQIVND (reference sequence). CDR3 length equals 13 residues. Here the CDR3 DNA reads TGTGCCACTGTGCAGGGAGGAGGTCAGCCCCAGCATTTT. As protein: CATVQGGGQPQHF.

This clone was detected once. The V call is TRBV3-1 (or the pseudogene TRBV3-2), the J call TRBJ2-7, with D maybe TRBD2 (5 bases). With 4 bases removed from V and 8 bases from J, the gap between germline ends came to 12 bases. The germline CDR1 and CDR2 sequences are LGHDT and YNNKEL (reference sequence). There are 12 residues in the CDR3. Here the CDR3 reads CASSRDIGKQYF. The CDR3 DNA is TGTGCCAGCAGCCGAGATATCGGGAAGCAGTACTTC.

This chain links TRBV15 with TRBJ2-1; perhaps TRBD1 as D (6 bases). The CDR3 contains 16 residues. V lost 0 bases and J lost 2, with 11 bases in between. The V gene's germline CDR1 is LNHNV and CDR2 YYDKDF (reference sequence). CDR3 sequence (DNA): TGTGCCACCAGCAGAGATTATAGGGACACCTACAATGAGCAGTTCTTC. It codes for CATSRDYRDTYNEQFF.

The rearrangement uses TRBV7-2 and TRBJ1-3; no clear D. With 5 bases removed from V and 0 bases from J, the gap between germline ends came to 11 bases. The germline V gene encodes CDR1 SGHTA and CDR2 FQGNSA. This CDR3 contains 15 residues. The CDR3: CASSPRGNSGNTIYF. In DNA, the CDR3 is TGTGCCAGCAGCCCTCGCGGGAACTCTGGAAACACCATATATTTT. Based on the CDR3 plus reference TRBV7-2 and TRBJ1-3, the full variable domain is GAGVSQSPSNKVTEKGKDVELRCDPISGHTALYWYRQSLGQGLEFLIYFQGNSAPDKSGLPSDRFSAERTGGSVSTLTIQRTQQEDSAVYLCASSPRGNSGNTIYFGEGSWLTVV.

This clone was seen a single time. V gene TRBV4-2 combines with J gene TRBJ1-1, with D possibly matching TRBD1 (6 bases). The CDR3 spans 14 residues. Germline V gene lookup returns CDR1 LGHNA and CDR2 YNFKEQ. The V gene lost 3 bases and the J gene lost 7 bases, with 15 bases spanning the gap. CDR3: CASSQAGGGGEAFF. DNA of the CDR3: TGTGCCAGCAGCCAGGCGGGGGGCGGGGGTGAAGCTTTCTTT.

There are a few counts of this clone. CDR3 in DNA: TGCAGCGTGAGGGTGTCCGGGGAGCTGTTTTTT. This translates into CSVRVSGELFF. The genes are TRBV29-1 and TRBJ2-2, with D possibly matching TRBD2 (5 bases). The CDR3 extends over 11 amino acids. V was clipped by 6 bases and J by 6 bases, with 8 bases between them. Per the germline V gene, CDR1 is SQVTM and CDR2 is ANQGSEA.

This clone was counted between two and nine times. The J gene is TRBJ1-2, the V gene TRBV19; D is perhaps TRBD1 (6 bases). The CDR3 covers 14 residues. From germline, CDR1 is LNHDA and CDR2 SQIVND (reference sequence). The V gene lost 3 bases and the J gene lost 5 bases, with 13 bases spanning the gap. Here the CDR3 DNA reads TGTGCCAGTAGTATCTGGAGGGGGGGTTATGGCTACACCTTC. It yields the protein CASSIWRGGYGYTF.

This clone showed up just a few times. This rearrangement joins TRBV15 to TRBJ1-5, with D possibly matching TRBD1 (6 bases). The CDR3 spans 14 residues. Germline-derived CDR1 and CDR2 are LNHNV and YYDKDF (reference sequence). Trimming cost V 1 base and J 3 bases, with 7 bases left between them. The CDR3 sequence: CATSRGQDNQPQHF. CDR3 coding DNA: TGTGCCACCAGCAGAGGACAGGACAATCAGCCCCAGCATTTT.

For this clone: Mismatch with germline at one junction end may stem from a read error. The V gene is TRBV7-7, the J gene TRBJ2-3; D perhaps matches TRBD1 (5 bases). Germline V CDR1 and CDR2: SSHAT, FNYEAQ (reference sequence). The CDR3 consists of 18 residues. DNA of the CDR3: TGTGCTAGCAGCTTATTGGTGCAGGGCCCGGCGAGCACAGATACGCAGTATTTT. It yields the protein CASSLLVQGPASTDTQYF.

This clone was seen a single time. The gene calls are TRBV19 and TRBJ1-1; TRBD1 is a possible D gene (5 bases). CDR1 and CDR2 from the germline V gene are LNHDA and SQIVND (reference sequence). Trimming took 6 bases from V and 2 from J, leaving 13 bases between them. The CDR3 length is 14 residues. The CDR3 spells CASRGTGSNTEAFF. The CDR3 DNA follows: TGTGCCAGTAGGGGCACAGGTTCCAACACTGAAGCTTTCTTT.

About this clone: A read error may account for a junction end that differs from germline. The chain recombines TRBV4-2 with TRBJ2-1, with 7 bases fitting TRBD2. CDR1 and CDR2 (germline): LGHNA, YNFKEQ. CDR3 length equals 13 residues. The CDR3 region is CASSPTTSREVVF. CDR3 DNA: TGTGCCAGCAGCCCGACGACTAGTCGGGAGGTGGTCTTC.

The rearrangement links TRBV5-1 to TRBJ2-7, with D possibly matching TRBD2 (6 bases). This CDR3 has 16 amino acids. The V gene's germline CDR1 is SGHRS and CDR2 YFSETQ. Trimming removed 0 bases from V and 5 bases from J, with 18 bases in between. The DNA of the CDR3 is TGCGCCAGCAGCTTGGGTGGCGGGAACAAAGGAAACGAGCAGTACTTC. Amino acids: CASSLGGGNKGNEQYF.

DNA of the CDR3: TGTGCCAGCAGTAAGACGGGAAATTCCTACGAGCAGTACTTC. The encoded protein is CASSKTGNSYEQYF. The rearrangement links TRBV27 to TRBJ2-7; possible D gene TRBD2, 5 bases. Germline-derived CDR1 and CDR2 are MNHEY and SMNVEV (reference sequence). V was trimmed by 5 bases and J by 1 base, leaving 12 bases between them. The CDR3 spans 14 residues.

CDR3 loop: CASSSTVNYGYTF. CDR3 nucleotide sequence: TGTGCCAGCAGTTCGACAGTAAACTATGGCTACACCTTC. The chain uses TRBV6-5 and TRBJ1-2; D is perhaps TRBD1 (5 bases). Deletions cut 4 bases from V and 2 bases from J, with 8 bases between. Looked up from germline, CDR1 is MNHEY and CDR2 is SVGAGI. The CDR3 totals 13 residues.

The rearrangement joins TRBV3-1 (or the pseudogene TRBV3-2) to TRBJ1-2; TRBD1 agrees at 9 bases. The germline CDR1 and CDR2 sequences are LGHDT and YNNKEL (reference sequence). The J segment lost 7 bases and the V segment lost 6 bases, leaving 12 bases of the junction unmatched. This CDR3 spans 15 amino acids. CDR3 loop: CASRAGTGKGSGYTF. Written as DNA, the CDR3 is TGTGCCAGCAGGGCCGGGACAGGGAAAGGTAGTGGCTACACCTTC.

The chain combines TRBV12-3 or TRBV12-4 with TRBJ1-2, with TRBD1 identical over 8 bases. The J segment lost 6 bases and the V segment lost 5 bases, leaving 5 bases of the junction unmatched. CDR3 length equals 13 residues. In nucleotides, the CDR3 is TGTGCCAGCAGTCCCGCAGGGGGCCATGGCTACACCTTC. This sequence encodes CASSPAGGHGYTF.

The chain is built from TRBV7-9 and TRBJ2-3, with TRBD2 as a possible D gene (7 bases). This CDR3 is built from 12 residues. CDR1 is SEHNR, CDR2 FQNEAQ, per germline (reference sequence). CDR3: CARGGSTDTQYF. The CDR3 DNA follows: TGTGCGAGGGGGGGCAGCACAGATACGCAGTATTTT. The full variable domain, with the rest looked up from reference TRBV7-9 and TRBJ2-3, is DTGVSQNPRHKITKRGQNVTFRCDPISEHNRLYWYRQTLGQGPEFLTYFQNEAQLEKSRLLSDRFSAERPKGSFSTLEIQRTEQGDSAMYLCARGGSTDTQYFGPGTRLTVL.

The V gene is TRBV13, the J gene TRBJ2-5; 9 bases line up with TRBD2. Germline V lookup: CDR1 PRHDT, CDR2 FYEKMQ (reference sequence). The CDR3 has 17 amino acids. Trimming took 5 bases from V and 1 from J; bases not matched to a gene: 11. The chain's CDR3 is CASSPQRSGGFQETQYF. In DNA, the CDR3 is TGTGCCAGCAGCCCCCAGAGAAGCGGGGGGTTCCAAGAGACCCAGTACTTC.

This clone was observed once. The J gene is TRBJ2-1, the V gene TRBV2, with TRBD2 identical over 8 bases. The junction had 10 bases not matched to a gene; V was cut back by 3 bases and J by 9 bases. This CDR3 has 15 residues. Germline lookup yields CDR1 SNHLY and CDR2 FYNNEI. The CDR3 nucleotides read TGTGCCAGCAGTGAGGGGACGGGAGGGGGTGGTGAGCAGTTCTTC. It translates to CASSEGTGGGGEQFF.